This TCR beta chain was captured by sequencing in a study of spatial heterogeneity in lung cancer. Background on the study: Mean representation of each unique TCR and UMI combination in the raw reads exceeded 8.5 occurrences. Study results and caveats: Tracking of tumor mutation counts was seen in expanded intratumoral alpha and beta TCR counts. The authors estimated that approximately 7% of tumor T cells were covered for alpha chains and approximately 14% for beta chains.

On each TCR cDNA molecule, a unique molecular identifier was present. TCRdb fed the 5' RACE reads into MiXCR, producing one record per CDR3 protein. Among some 8,700 distinct CDR3 sequences, around 13% were seen once, and the ten largest hold approximately 9.9%. The time point is: sample taken at primary tumor resection. Sequencing covered unsorted whole RNA taken from tumor, nontumor lung or frozen PBMC. Turning to this clonotype: Antigen: not known. The library was designed around alpha chains, so this beta chain is a stray read whose abundance carries little weight.

V lost 8 bases and J 0 bases, leaving 13 bases between the germline ends. In germline, CDR1 is MDHEN, CDR2 SYDVKM. This CDR3 has 14 residues. The starting material was lung tumor tissue, obtained at surgery. The origin of this receptor is a male donor with early-stage non-small cell lung cancer. The rearrangement links TRBV28 to TRBJ1-2; perhaps TRBD1 as D (5 bases). DNA of the CDR3: TGTGCCAGCGCCGGGGCACCCACTAACTATGGCTACACCTTC. This codes for CASAGAPTNYGYTF.